This record covers a single TCR beta chain. The antigen is not known. This entry belongs to a study of identifying expanded T cells in peripheral blood. Sequencing used immunoSEQ multiplex PCR; TCRdb keeps in-frame clones, though not all of them. Seen here are 95,000 to 100,000 clones, roughly 89% observed once, and the top ten hold roughly 17%. The V end lost 0 bases, the J end lost 4 bases, and 10 bases lay between the germline ends. The CDR3 has 14 residues. Germline V gives CDR1 LGHNA, CDR2 YSLEER. Collection occurred without any documented infections or immune events in donors. Whole-study results and caveats: Differentially abundant clones: around 1.2 between replicates, just under 17 at about two weeks, under 25 at four. Across healthy donors, higher total template counts meant significantly greater roughly two-week count variance.

This clonotype was obtained from a person aged 18 to 70 in good health. The chain employs TRBV4-3 and TRBJ2-7; D is unresolved. Sample: blood. This CDR3 is CASSQDSGYYEQYF. In DNA, the CDR3 is TGCGCCAGCAGCCAAGATTCGGGCTATTACGAGCAGTACTTC.